A selection of T cell receptor beta chains follows, all from one sample in a study of PD-1 blockade in classical Hodgkin lymphoma. Some clones are missing from TCRdb's copy, which holds only in-frame ones; the method was immunoSEQ multiplex PCR. The sample contains 84,000 or so clones, about nine tenths of which appear only once. The sequencing here drew on peripheral blood mononuclear cells (PBMCs), taken before the second cycle of nivolumab. The receptors stem from a human donor with classical Hodgkin lymphoma. The CDR3 runs from the conserved cysteine through the conserved F or W. The order of the fields is D gene, J gene, clone size, V gene, CDR3 DNA, CDR3 protein. The D gene is left open where the match is weak. The listing skips clone size in some rows; elsewhere it reads once, few, many or a size class.

d_gene: .
j_gene: TRBJ2-7
abundance: once
v_gene: TRBV7-9
CDR3nt: TGTGCCAGTACTTTTCAACAGGGAAGAGAATCCTACGAGCAGTACTTC
CDR3aa: CASTFQQGRESYEQYF

d_gene: .
j_gene: TRBJ1-4
abundance: .
v_gene: TRBV5-6
CDR3nt: TGTGCCAGCAGCTTGGCCAGAGAAACAGGGATGGTGACTAATGAAAAACTGTTTTTT
CDR3aa: CASSLARETGMVTNEKLFF

d_gene: .
j_gene: TRBJ2-1
abundance: .
v_gene: TRBV2
CDR3nt: TGTGCCAGCAGTGATGATGGGTTTGATGAGCAGTTCTTC
CDR3aa: CASSDDGFDEQFF

d_gene: TRBD2
j_gene: TRBJ2-7
abundance: .
v_gene: TRBV10-2
CDR3nt: TGCGCCAGCAGGGGTCTAGCGGACTCCTACGAGCAGTACTTC
CDR3aa: CASRGLADSYEQYF

d_gene: .
j_gene: TRBJ1-2
abundance: .
v_gene: TRBV5-8
CDR3nt: TGTGCCAGCAGCTTCCGGGACATCCTCCTCGACTACACCTTC
CDR3aa: CASSFRDILLDYTF

d_gene: TRBD1
j_gene: TRBJ2-4
abundance: .
v_gene: TRBV19
CDR3nt: TGTGCCAGTAGTTCACAGGGGAGAGCCAAAAACATTCAGTACTTC
CDR3aa: CASSSQGRAKNIQYF

d_gene: .
j_gene: TRBJ2-7
abundance: .
v_gene: TRBV5-1
CDR3nt: TGCGCCAGCAGCCCGGTGGCGGGGCCTACCTACGAGCAGTACTTC
CDR3aa: CASSPVAGPTYEQYF

d_gene: .
j_gene: TRBJ2-1
abundance: once
v_gene: TRBV5-4
CDR3nt: TGTGCCAGCAGCTTGCTAGGGGGGGACAATGAGCAGTTCTTC
CDR3aa: CASSLLGGDNEQFF

d_gene: .
j_gene: TRBJ2-5
abundance: .
v_gene: TRBV6-5
CDR3nt: TGTGCCAGCAGCAGATGGGGCCAAGAGACCCAGTACTTC
CDR3aa: CASSRWGQETQYF

d_gene: .
j_gene: TRBJ1-2
abundance: .
v_gene: TRBV10-2
CDR3nt: TGCGCCAGCAGTGAGACACGGTCGTCCGGATATGGCTACACCTTC
CDR3aa: CASSETRSSGYGYTF

d_gene: TRBD2
j_gene: TRBJ2-1
abundance: .
v_gene: TRBV27
CDR3nt: TGTGCCAGCAGTTTAGACACTAGCGGGAGTTACTACAATGAGCAGTTCTTC
CDR3aa: CASSLDTSGSYYNEQFF

d_gene: .
j_gene: TRBJ2-3
abundance: .
v_gene: TRBV18
CDR3nt: TGTGCCAGCTCACTCAACAGGTTGCGGAGCGGAGATACGCAGTATTTT
CDR3aa: CASSLNRLRSGDTQYF

d_gene: .
j_gene: TRBJ1-3
abundance: once
v_gene: TRBV28
CDR3nt: TGTGCCAGCAGAGCAGACACCTCCTCTGGAAACACCATATATTTT
CDR3aa: CASRADTSSGNTIYF

d_gene: .
j_gene: TRBJ2-2
abundance: .
v_gene: TRBV6-6
CDR3nt: TGTGCCAGCAGTTACCCACCCGGGACGTACACCGGGGAGCTGTTTTTT
CDR3aa: CASSYPPGTYTGELFF

d_gene: TRBD2
j_gene: TRBJ2-7
abundance: .
v_gene: TRBV9
CDR3nt: TGTGCCAGCAGCCCATCGGGACTAGCGGGAGGCGAGCAGTACTTC
CDR3aa: CASSPSGLAGGEQYF

d_gene: TRBD1
j_gene: TRBJ2-3
abundance: .
v_gene: TRBV6-6
CDR3nt: TGTGCCAGCAGTTCAGGGGGCGCGTTAGGAGATACGCAGTATTTT
CDR3aa: CASSSGGALGDTQYF

d_gene: .
j_gene: TRBJ1-1
abundance: .
v_gene: TRBV6-5
CDR3nt: TGTGCCAGTCGAGTTAAGGTTTGGGCCCGCTCTGAAGCTTTCTTT
CDR3aa: CASRVKVWARSEAFF

d_gene: .
j_gene: TRBJ1-5
abundance: .
v_gene: TRBV6-1
CDR3nt: TGTGCCAGCAGTGAAGCGGGCAGGGTGAATCAGCCCCAGCATTTT
CDR3aa: CASSEAGRVNQPQHF